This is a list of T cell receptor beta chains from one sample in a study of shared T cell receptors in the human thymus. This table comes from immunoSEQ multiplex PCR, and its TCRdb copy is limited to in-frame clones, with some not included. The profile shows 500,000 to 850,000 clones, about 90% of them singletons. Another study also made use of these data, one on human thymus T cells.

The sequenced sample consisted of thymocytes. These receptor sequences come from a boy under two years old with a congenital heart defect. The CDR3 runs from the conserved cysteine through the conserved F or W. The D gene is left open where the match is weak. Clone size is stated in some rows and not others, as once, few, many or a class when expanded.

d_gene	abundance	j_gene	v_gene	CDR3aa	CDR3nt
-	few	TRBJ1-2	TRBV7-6	CASSAQGSHGYTF	TGTGCCAGCAGCGCCCAGGGTTCCCATGGCTACACCTTC
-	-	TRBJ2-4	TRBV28	CASSSPRLFKNIQYF	TGTGCCAGCAGCTCACCCCGACTTTTCAAAAACATTCAGTACTTC
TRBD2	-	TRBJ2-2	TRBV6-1	CASSDRLAGEAGELFF	TGTGCCAGCAGTGACCGACTAGCGGGAGAGGCCGGGGAGCTGTTTTTT
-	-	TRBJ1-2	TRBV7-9	CASSLYLPPYGYTF	TGTGCCAGCAGCTTATATCTCCCCCCCTATGGCTACACCTTC
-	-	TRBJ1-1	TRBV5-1	CASSLATGHNTEAFF	TGCGCCAGCAGCTTGGCCACAGGACACAACACTGAAGCTTTCTTT
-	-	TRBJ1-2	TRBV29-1	CSAGYQYGYTF	TGCAGCGCAGGATATCAGTATGGCTACACCTTC
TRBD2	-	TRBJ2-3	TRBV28	CASRPSGGDTDTQYF	TGTGCCAGCAGACCTAGCGGGGGGGACACAGATACGCAGTATTTT
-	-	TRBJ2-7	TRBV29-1	CSVGGAGVDEQYF	TGCAGCGTGGGTGGAGCAGGGGTCGACGAGCAGTACTTC
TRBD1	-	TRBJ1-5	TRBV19	CASSNRDRGLGNQPQHF	TGTGCCAGTAGTAACCGGGACAGGGGGCTGGGCAATCAGCCCCAGCATTTT
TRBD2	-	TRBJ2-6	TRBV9	CASSVAGRGASGANVLTF	TGTGCCAGCAGCGTAGCCGGGAGGGGGGCCTCTGGGGCCAACGTCCTGACTTTC